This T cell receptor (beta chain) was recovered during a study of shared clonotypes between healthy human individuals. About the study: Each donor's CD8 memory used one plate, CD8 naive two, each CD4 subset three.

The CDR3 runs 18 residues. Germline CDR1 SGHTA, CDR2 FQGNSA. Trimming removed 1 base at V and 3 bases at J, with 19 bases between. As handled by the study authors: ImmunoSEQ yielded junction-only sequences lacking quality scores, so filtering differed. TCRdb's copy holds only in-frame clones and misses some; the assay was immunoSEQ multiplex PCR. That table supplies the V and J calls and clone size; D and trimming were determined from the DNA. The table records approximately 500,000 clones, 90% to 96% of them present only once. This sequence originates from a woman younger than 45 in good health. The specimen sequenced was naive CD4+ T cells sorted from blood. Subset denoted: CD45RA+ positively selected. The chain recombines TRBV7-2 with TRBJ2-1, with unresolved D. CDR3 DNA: TGTGCCAGCAGCTTAGTTTTTCTAGGTTTCGGAGTCTACAATGAGCAGTTCTTC. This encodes CASSLVFLGFGVYNEQFF. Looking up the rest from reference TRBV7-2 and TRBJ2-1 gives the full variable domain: GAGVSQSPSNKVTEKGKDVELRCDPISGHTALYWYRQSLGQGLEFLIYFQGNSAPDKSGLPSDRFSAERTGGSVSTLTIQRTQQEDSAVYLCASSLVFLGFGVYNEQFFGPGTRLTVL.